The 13 T cell receptor beta chains in this list originate from one sample, sequenced in a study of spatial heterogeneity in lung cancer (dated by TCRdb to about 2019). The protocol used for the library was 5' RACE. Sequencing was carried out with a NextSeq 500. TCRdb reanalyzed the raw reads on its own, using fastp at Q25 for trimming and MiXCR for clone calling, and kept in-frame beta chains. Under each unique CDR3 protein, matching rows form one entry showing the most common genes and DNA. Recorded for this sample are 25,000 or so distinct CDR3 sequences; around 5.9% of them occurred a single time. The ten largest make up around 20% of the sample. The time point label for this specimen denotes: blood at routine non-recurrence follow-up after resection. For TCR sequencing, whole RNA was extracted from tumor and nontumor lung tissue, or from cryopreserved PBMC samples, and no cell sorting was done.

Sample: PBMCs, taken at follow-up. Source of these receptors: a male donor with early-stage non-small cell lung cancer.

This clonotype was seen ten or more times. The rearrangement joins TRBV7-3 to TRBJ2-3; D could derive from TRBD1 or TRBD2 (5 bases each). Germline loops: CDR1 SGHTA, CDR2 FQGTGA. Trimming left V 4 bases short and J 0 bases short, with 20 bases between. This CDR3 is 18 amino acids long. CDR3 residues: CASSSTGDLYYSTDTQYF. DNA for the CDR3: TGTGCCAGCAGCTCAACTGGGGACCTCTATTATAGCACAGATACGCAGTATTTT.

This clonotype was found many times. The chain couples TRBV27 to TRBJ2-1; 9 bases map to TRBD1. Looked up from germline, CDR1 is MNHEY and CDR2 is SMNVEV (reference sequence). The CDR3 covers 18 residues. Trimming removed 4 bases from V and 4 bases from J; junction bases left unmatched: 14. CDR3 DNA sequence: TGTGCCAGCAGTTCACCGGGACAGGGACGTCCCCCTTACAATGAGCAGTTCTTC. It codes for CASSSPGQGRPPYNEQFF.

This clonotype was seen many times. The V call is TRBV12-3 or TRBV12-4, the J call TRBJ1-1; 7 bases match TRBD1. The CDR3 sequence is 13 residues long. V was pared by 8 bases and J by 5 bases, with 8 bases of the junction left unmatched. CDR3 loop: CASEGAVGTEAFF. CDR3 DNA: TGTGCCAGCGAGGGGGCAGTCGGAACTGAAGCTTTCTTT.

This clonotype was seen ten or more times. The chain carries TRBV20-1 and TRBJ2-5; weak D call: TRBD2 (6 bases). Germline CDR1 reads DFQATT; CDR2 reads SNEGSKA (reference sequence). V gave up 0 bases and J gave up 2 bases, with 10 bases separating them. This CDR3 comprises 14 residues. CDR3 DNA sequence: TGCAGTGCTAGAGATACAGGACTACAAGAGACCCAGTACTTC. Translation: CSARDTGLQETQYF.

This clonotype was counted a few times. This chain connects TRBV14 to TRBJ1-2, with 10 bases aligning to TRBD1. This CDR3 region has 13 residues. CDR1 is SGHDN and CDR2 is FVKESK in the germline V gene. The trim removed 9 bases at V and 4 bases at J, leaving 5 bases unmatched. The CDR3 DNA reads as TGTGCCAGTGGGACAGGGGATACCTATGGCTACACCTTC. It encodes CASGTGDTYGYTF.

This clonotype occurred many times. The J gene is TRBJ2-7, the V gene TRBV29-1; TRBD2 matches at 11 bases. The CDR3 contains 13 residues. Germline lookup yields CDR1 SQVTM and CDR2 ANQGSEA. The CDR3 nucleotides read TGCAGTGTAATAGCGGGAGGGTCCAACGAGCAGTACGTC. Protein sequence: CSVIAGGSNEQYV.

This clonotype was counted at least ten times. The chain uses TRBV7-9 and TRBJ1-1, with D unresolved. CDR3 length: 15 amino acids. CDR1 and CDR2 from the germline V gene are SEHNR and FQNEAQ (reference sequence). Trimming pared 3 bases from V and 1 base from J, leaving 12 bases between. In DNA form, the CDR3 reads TGTGCCAGCAGCTTTGTCAGGACGTGGAACACTGAAGCTTTCTTT. It codes for CASSFVRTWNTEAFF.

The chain recombines TRBV4-3 with TRBJ2-1, with 9 bases matching TRBD1. Germline CDR1 reads LGHNA; CDR2 reads YSLEER. The CDR3 runs 16 residues. V gave up 3 bases and J gave up 3 bases; unmatched junction bases: 6. CDR3 sequence reads: CASSHNPGQGYNEQFF. The CDR3 nucleotides are TGCGCCAGCAGCCATAATCCGGGACAGGGCTACAATGAGCAGTTCTTC.

This clonotype was seen many times. The V gene is TRBV7-2, the J gene TRBJ2-3, with D perhaps assigned TRBD1 or TRBD2 (5 bases each). The CDR3 extends over 12 amino acids. V lost 5 bases and J 8 bases, leaving 11 bases between the germline ends. Per germline, CDR1 SGHTA and CDR2 FQGNSA. CDR3 sequence: CASSPVGTTQYF. For the CDR3, the DNA is TGTGCCAGCAGCCCAGTTGGGACTACGCAGTATTTT.

The chain carries TRBV2 and TRBJ2-7, with 7 bases matching TRBD1. Germline CDR1 is SNHLY and CDR2 is FYNNEI. The CDR3 is 14 amino acids. Trimming cost V 6 bases and J 5 bases; bases outside gene matches: 10. The DNA of the CDR3 is TGTGCCAGCAGCCCCGGGACAGATACGCACGAGCAGTACGTC. Amino acid sequence: CASSPGTDTHEQYV.

There are a few counts of this clonotype. The gene calls are TRBV11-2 and TRBJ2-3; either TRBD1 or TRBD2 may supply D (5 bases each). The V end lost 5 bases, the J end lost 1 base, and 13 bases lay between the germline ends. The CDR3 extends over 15 amino acids. CDR1 and CDR2 (germline): SGHAT, FQNNGV. CDR3 sequence reads: CASSTTRGGTDTQYF. CDR3 in DNA: TGTGCCAGCAGCACTACCCGAGGGGGCACAGATACGCAGTATTTT.

This clonotype came up many times. CDR3 protein: CASSLSPPRLRYTDTDTQYF. The DNA of the CDR3 is TGTGCCAGCAGTTTATCCCCCCCTCGGCTACGTTACACAGACACAGATACGCAGTATTTT. V is TRBV27 and J is TRBJ2-3; D gene uncertain. Deletions cut 0 bases from V and 2 bases from J, with 24 bases between. Germline CDR1 is MNHEY and CDR2 is SMNVEV (reference sequence). The CDR3 totals 20 residues.

This clonotype was counted only a few times. This sequence joins TRBV7-3 and TRBJ2-5; 11 bases are a match to TRBD2. The CDR3 is 15 amino acids. The germline CDR1 and CDR2 sequences are SGHTA and FQGTGA. V shed 5 bases, J shed 1 base, and the junction held 3 bases outside the gene matches. CDR3 region: CASSPGLAAQETQYF. The CDR3 DNA is TGTGCCAGCAGCCCGGGACTAGCGGCCCAAGAGACCCAGTACTTC.